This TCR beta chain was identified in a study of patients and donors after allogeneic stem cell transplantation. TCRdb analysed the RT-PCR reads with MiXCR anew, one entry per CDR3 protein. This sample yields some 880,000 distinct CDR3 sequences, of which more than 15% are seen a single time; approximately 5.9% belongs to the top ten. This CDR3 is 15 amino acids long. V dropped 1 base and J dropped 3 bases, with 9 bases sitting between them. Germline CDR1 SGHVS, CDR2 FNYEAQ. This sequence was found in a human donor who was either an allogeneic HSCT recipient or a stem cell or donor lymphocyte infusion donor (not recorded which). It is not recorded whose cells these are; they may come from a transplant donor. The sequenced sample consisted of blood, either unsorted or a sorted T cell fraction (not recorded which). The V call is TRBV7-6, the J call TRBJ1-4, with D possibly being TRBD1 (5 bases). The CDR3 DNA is TGTGCCAGCAGCTTAGGCTGGGGGGCTAATGAAAAACTGTTTTTT. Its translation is CASSLGWGANEKLFF.